The 17 T cell receptor beta chains reported below all come from one sample, sequenced in a study of blood T cell repertoires in COVID-19. The method was immunoSEQ multiplex PCR; TCRdb's version includes in-frame clones alone and lacks a portion of them. The sample includes approximately 180,000 clones, roughly 79% of them seen just once. Sequencing was performed on peripheral blood. These receptor sequences come from a woman of 80 years or more with COVID-19, enrolled during active disease.

The chain has TRBV6-5 and TRBJ2-7; TRBD1 might be the D (6 bases). Germline V gives CDR1 MNHEY, CDR2 SVGAGI. The length of the CDR3 is 14 residues. V lost 7 bases and J lost 2, with 15 bases in between. This CDR3 is CASKGRDTAYEQYF. The CDR3 nucleotides read TGTGCCAGCAAGGGAAGGGACACAGCCTACGAGCAGTACTTC.

The V and J genes are TRBV5-4 and TRBJ1-2; 9 bases are a match to TRBD1. V lost 2 bases, J lost 8 bases, and 4 bases stayed unmatched. Germline V gene sequence: CDR1 SGHNT, CDR2 YYREEE (reference sequence). The CDR3 spans 13 residues. The CDR3 loop reads CASSFAGQGGYTF. The CDR3 DNA follows: TGTGCCAGCAGCTTCGCGGGACAGGGCGGCTACACCTTC.

The chain couples TRBV7-9 to TRBJ2-1, with 8 bases lining up with TRBD1. In germline, CDR1 is SEHNR, CDR2 FQNEAQ (reference sequence). V lost 7 bases, J lost 4 bases, and 9 bases stayed unmatched. The CDR3 sequence is 15 residues long. Here the CDR3 reads CASTPGRGRYNEQFF. The DNA of the CDR3 is TGTGCCAGCACCCCGGGCAGGGGGCGTTACAATGAGCAGTTCTTC.

The chain employs TRBV5-6 and TRBJ2-2; TRBD2 aligns across 7 bases. Germline trimming cut 5 bases from V and 3 bases from J; bases unmatched to any gene: 7. Germline V lookup: CDR1 SGHDT, CDR2 YYEEEE. There are 15 residues in the CDR3. CDR3 DNA sequence: TGTGCCAGCAGTTCGCGGGAGAGGTACACCGGGGAGCTGTTTTTT. Protein product: CASSSRERYTGELFF.

This clone was detected once. This chain joins TRBV28 and TRBJ1-4; 7 nucleotides match TRBD1. Germline V gene lookup returns CDR1 MDHEN and CDR2 SYDVKM. There are 15 residues in the CDR3. V lost 4 bases to trimming and J lost 6 bases; unmatched junction nucleotides: 8. CDR3 residues: CASSSRGGRDEKLFF. In nucleotides, the CDR3 is TGTGCCAGCAGTTCACGAGGGGGCCGGGATGAAAAACTGTTTTTT.

The genes are TRBV5-6 and TRBJ1-2, with D unclear. The germline V gene has CDR1 SGHDT and CDR2 YYEEEE. Trimming took off 3 bases at V and 9 bases at J, with 12 bases between the two ends. The CDR3 consists of 12 residues. CDR3 loop: CASSSGAIRYTF. The CDR3 DNA sequence: TGTGCCAGCAGCTCGGGAGCAATCCGCTACACCTTC.

In its sample, this clone was seen a few times. The chain carries TRBV2 and TRBJ2-5, with D unclear. Trimming stripped 6 bases from V and 4 bases from J, with 12 bases between. Germline V gene lookup returns CDR1 SNHLY and CDR2 FYNNEI. The CDR3 has 13 amino acids. CDR3 protein: CASRRALGETQYF. The CDR3 bases are TGTGCCAGCAGGCGAGCCCTAGGAGAGACCCAGTACTTC. Full variable domain (remainder filled in from reference TRBV2 and TRBJ2-5): EPEVTQTPSHQVTQMGQEVILRCVPISNHLYFYWYRQILGQKVEFLVSFYNNEISEKSEIFDDQFSVERPDGSNFTLKIRSTKLEDSAMYFCASRRALGETQYFGPGTRLLVL.

This chain uses TRBV5-8 with TRBJ1-5; 10 bases align to TRBD1. CDR1 and CDR2 (germline): SGHTS, YDEGEE. J lost 3 bases, V lost 4 bases, and 4 bases had no gene match. CDR3 length: 15 amino acids. Here the CDR3 DNA reads TGTGCCAGCAGCATCGGGACAGGGGACAATCAGCCCCAGCATTTT. Protein: CASSIGTGDNQPQHF. Combining the CDR3 with reference TRBV5-8 and TRBJ1-5 gives the whole variable domain EAGVTQSPTHLIKTRGQQATLRCSPISGHTSVYWYQQALGLGLQFLLWYDEGEERNRGNFPPRFSGRQFPNYSSELNVNALELEDSALYLCASSIGTGDNQPQHFGDGTRLSIL.

The rearrangement links TRBV20-1 to TRBJ2-1; 7 nucleotides line up with TRBD1. The V segment lost 6 bases and the J segment 5 bases; nucleotides outside the gene matches: 10. The germline gives CDR1 DFQATT, CDR2 SNEGSKA (reference sequence). The CDR3 runs 14 residues. CDR3 sequence (DNA): TGCAGTGCAAGTTCCGCTACAGGGGACAATGAGCAGTTCTTC. Protein: CSASSATGDNEQFF.

The J gene is TRBJ2-7, the V gene TRBV5-1; 9 bases match TRBD1. In germline, CDR1 is SGHRS, CDR2 YFSETQ. CDR3 length equals 15 residues. Losses at the gene ends were 5 bases for V and 3 bases for J; bases not matched to a gene: 9. The CDR3 protein is CASSSKQGAGYEQYF. Written as DNA, the CDR3 is TGCGCCAGCAGTAGCAAACAGGGGGCGGGCTACGAGCAGTACTTC.

This chain uses TRBV2 with TRBJ2-7; 10 positions agree with TRBD1. CDR3 length: 16 residues. CDR1 is SNHLY and CDR2 is FYNNEI in the germline V gene. J lost 1 base, V lost 6 bases, and 9 bases had no gene match. CDR3 loop: CASRERGQGISYEQYF. For the CDR3, the DNA is TGTGCCAGCAGGGAGAGGGGACAGGGGATTTCCTACGAGCAGTACTTC.

For the CDR3, the DNA is TGTGCCAGCAGCTCGGGGGGGGTTCTGGCTGAAAAACTGTTTTTT. It codes for CASSSGGVLAEKLFF. This rearrangement joins TRBV7-6 to TRBJ1-4; D may be TRBD1 (5 bases). Trimming pared 4 bases from V and 7 bases from J, leaving 16 bases between. The CDR3 is made up of 15 amino acids. CDR1 is SGHVS, CDR2 FNYEAQ, per germline. Variable domain in full (rest from reference TRBV7-6 and TRBJ1-4): GAGVSQSPRYKVTKRGQDVALRCDPISGHVSLYWYRQALGQGPEFLTYFNYEAQQDKSGLPNDRFSAERPEGSISTLTIQRTEQRDSAMYRCASSSGGVLAEKLFFGSGTQLSVL.

In this sample, this clone turned up once. The chain links TRBV9 to TRBJ1-4; weak D call: TRBD1 (6 bases). The CDR3 extends over 16 amino acids. The germline V gene has CDR1 SGDLS and CDR2 YYNGEE. Trimming shortened V by 3 bases and J by 2 bases, and 14 bases separated the two germline ends. Written as DNA, the CDR3 is TGTGCCAGCAGCGCCTACTCCGACAGGACTAATGAAAAACTGTTTTTT. This encodes CASSAYSDRTNEKLFF.

CDR3 DNA: TGTGCCAGCAATGAAGGCAGGTCCTATAATTCACCCCTCCACTTT. Encoded protein: CASNEGRSYNSPLHF. This chain links TRBV28 with TRBJ1-6; D is ambiguous. From germline, CDR1 is MDHEN and CDR2 SYDVKM. CDR3 size: 15 residues. V was clipped by 7 bases and J by 1 base, with 11 bases between them.

This clone was observed a single time. The CDR3 DNA sequence: TGCGCCAGCACTGGACTAGCAGAGCACTACGAGCAGTACTTC. Its protein is CASTGLAEHYEQYF. The rearrangement links TRBV10-1 to TRBJ2-7; 8 nucleotides align to TRBD2. The CDR3 spans 14 residues. The V and J ends lost 7 bases and 3 bases, in that order; junction bases with no gene match: 8. Germline V gene sequence: CDR1 WNHNN, CDR2 SYGVQD (reference sequence).

This clone has only one observation. The chain couples TRBV18 to TRBJ1-4, with 8 bases matching TRBD1. The CDR3 contains 16 residues. V lost 4 bases and J lost 3; bases outside the gene matches: 7. CDR1 KGHSH and CDR2 LQKENI come from the germline V gene. The CDR3, as DNA: TGTGCCAGCTCACTCGCCCTGACAGGGGCTAATGAAAAACTGTTTTTT. It encodes CASSLALTGANEKLFF.

This CDR3 is CASSWSVGSMNTEAFF. DNA for the CDR3: TGTGCCAGCAGCTGGTCAGTGGGCTCTATGAACACTGAAGCTTTCTTT. This sequence joins TRBV11-1 and TRBJ1-1; D gene unclear. V was pared by 4 bases and J by 0 bases, with 15 bases between. Germline CDR1 reads SGHAT; CDR2 reads FQDESV (reference sequence). This CDR3 has 16 residues. Using reference TRBV11-1 and TRBJ1-1 for the parts outside the CDR3, the full variable domain is EAEVAQSPRYKITEKSQAVAFWCDPISGHATLYWYRQILGQGPELLVQFQDESVVDDSQLPKDRFSAERLKGVDSTLKIQPAELGDSAMYLCASSWSVGSMNTEAFFGQGTRLTVV.